Listed here is a single T cell receptor (beta chain). Libraries were prepared by immunoSEQ multiplex PCR; TCRdb keeps only in-frame clonotypes and omits some of them. The sample contains roughly 2,000 clones, about 94% of which appear only once. The sample comes from a study of T cells after posttransplantation cyclophosphamide. Germline-derived CDR1 and CDR2 are SGHAT and FQNNGV. This CDR3 comprises 15 residues. V dropped 6 bases and J dropped 2 bases, with 14 bases sitting between them. The J gene is TRBJ1-3, the V gene TRBV11-2, with a weak D call TRBD1 (6 bases). Sequencing was carried out using CD4+ T cells sorted from bone marrow. The receptor was isolated from a woman aged 45-59 years in good health and a related stem cell transplant donor. CDR3 sequence: CASSSTGRAGNTIYF. The CDR3, as DNA: TGTGCCAGCAGTTCTACAGGGAGAGCTGGAAACACCATATATTTT.